This T cell receptor (beta chain) stems from a study of circulating CD8 cells and anti-PD-1 response in melanoma. Findings and limits, study-wide: PD-1 and DPOS subsets showed similar, higher clonality than DNEG. Clonotype sharing was highest between DPOS and TIGIT subsets.

Each library started from about 15 ng of total RNA using the QIAseq Immune Repertoire TCR panel. TCRdb recomputed calls from the reads with MiXCR, one row per CDR3 protein. The sample has some 890 distinct CDR3 sequences; around 6% are singletons. This clonotype is labeled medium-sized (0.01 to 0.1%). Its antigen is unknown. V lost 2 bases and J 4 bases, leaving 15 bases between the germline ends. Germline V gives CDR1 MDHEN, CDR2 SYDVKM. The CDR3 runs 15 residues. Four subsets defined by PD-1 and/or TIGIT were sorted from live CD3+CD8+TCRalphabeta+ cells. Sequenced here: CD8+ T cells from PBMCs, sampled at baseline or after one month of anti-PD-1 therapy (not recorded which). V usage is TRBV28 and J usage is TRBJ2-7; no firm D call. This TCR was sampled from a human donor with melanoma. DNA for the CDR3: TGTGCCAGCAGTTTAGTTCCTACCCTCGGTTACGAGCAGTACTTC. This gives the protein CASSLVPTLGYEQYF.